A selection of T cell receptor beta chains follows, all from one sample in a study of regulatory T cells in long-lasting Graves disease. Via MiXCR, TCRdb re-called the multiplex PCR reads, giving one row per CDR3 protein. The sample includes fewer than 550,000 distinct CDR3 sequences, 15% to 20% of them seen just once. This sample was also put to use in a study of T cells in Graves' hyperthyroidism and ophthalmopathy.

This sample comprised peripheral blood mononuclear cells (PBMCs), obtained at new diagnosis, from a patient treated with antithyroid drugs. All receptors derive from a middle-aged woman with Graves disease. Both conserved end residues are part of each CDR3. The order of the fields is V gene, J gene, clone size, D gene, CDR3 DNA, CDR3 protein. A D gene is named only where the DNA matches it firmly. Not every row has a clone size; where given, it reads once, few, many or a size class.

V: TRBV5-6; J: TRBJ2-2; size: few; D: .; DNA: TGTGCCAGCAGAAGAAGGGGGGGCGAGAACACCGGGGAGCTGTTTTTT; CDR3: CASRRRGGENTGELFF
V: TRBV7-8; J: TRBJ1-6; size: few; D: .; DNA: TGTGCCAGCAGGACGGACTTGAGCTCCTATAATTCACCCCTCCACTTT; CDR3: CASRTDLSSYNSPLHF
V: TRBV30; J: TRBJ1-1; size: many; D: TRBD1; DNA: TGTGCCTGGAGTTTTAACAGGGGGACTGAAGCTTTCTTT; CDR3: CAWSFNRGTEAFF
V: TRBV6-1; J: TRBJ1-5; size: many; D: .; DNA: TGTGCCAGCAGCCCAGACCCAGGCAGGGGAGTGCGTCAGCCCCAGCATTTT; CDR3: CASSPDPGRGVRQPQHF
V: TRBV6-1; J: TRBJ1-4; size: few; D: .; DNA: TGTGCCGCTCGAGGGGCGACTAATGAAAAACTGTTTTTT; CDR3: CAARGATNEKLFF
V: TRBV12-3/TRBV12-4; J: TRBJ2-7; size: many; D: TRBD2; DNA: TGTGCCAGCAGAGAATTCGGGGGGACCCTCCCCTACGAGCAGTACTTC; CDR3: CASREFGGTLPYEQYF
V: TRBV11-2; J: TRBJ1-1; size: many; D: .; DNA: TGTGCCAGCAGCCCGACGGTGGGAGGTGAAGCTTTCTTT; CDR3: CASSPTVGGEAFF
V: TRBV9; J: TRBJ2-7; size: .; D: .; DNA: TGTGCCAGCAGCGTAGTGGCAGAGACTTCGCAGTACTTC; CDR3: CASSVVAETSQYF
V: TRBV10-1; J: TRBJ1-1; size: many; D: .; DNA: TGCGCCAGCAGTACCGGAGACAGGAACGAAGCTTTCTTT; CDR3: CASSTGDRNEAFF
V: TRBV7-2; J: TRBJ2-7; size: many; D: TRBD2; DNA: TGTGCCAGCAGCTTAGCTTGGGAAACAGGGACTAGCGGGACCTACGAGCAGTACTTC; CDR3: CASSLAWETGTSGTYEQYF
V: TRBV12-3/TRBV12-4; J: TRBJ2-3; size: many; D: TRBD1; DNA: TGTGCCAGCAGTTCCTCCTCCGACAGGGCCTATTCTACCTCTACGCAGTATTTT; CDR3: CASSSSSDRAYSTSTQYF
V: TRBV13; J: TRBJ1-1; size: many; D: .; DNA: TGTGCCAGCAGCTTGATTGCTTTCGGAGGGTACATGAACACTGAAGCTTTCTTT; CDR3: CASSLIAFGGYMNTEAFF
V: TRBV28; J: TRBJ2-7; size: .; D: .; DNA: TGTGCCAGCAGTTTACTCTCCGGGCCTTCAGGCGAGCAGTACTTC; CDR3: CASSLLSGPSGEQYF
V: TRBV11-2; J: TRBJ2-7; size: many; D: .; DNA: TGTGCCAGCAGTTTCTCCTACGAGCAGTACTTC; CDR3: CASSFSYEQYF
V: TRBV28; J: TRBJ1-1; size: many; D: TRBD1; DNA: TGTGCCAGCAGTTTATCAGGGGGCGGCGCTGAAGCTTTCTTT; CDR3: CASSLSGGGAEAFF
V: TRBV3-1; J: TRBJ2-7; size: many; D: .; DNA: TGTGCCAGCAGCTCCTGGACGGGACGCTACGAGCAGTACTTC; CDR3: CASSSWTGRYEQYF
V: TRBV20-1; J: TRBJ1-2; size: many; D: .; DNA: TGCAGTGCCTCGGAGTCTTATGGCTACACCTTC; CDR3: CSASESYGYTF
V: TRBV5-4; J: TRBJ1-2; size: few; D: .; DNA: TGTGCCAGCAGCTTACTGGCGGCTGGCTACACCTTC; CDR3: CASSLLAAGYTF
V: TRBV12-3/TRBV12-4; J: TRBJ1-1; size: many; D: TRBD1; DNA: TGTGCCAGCAGTTTCCGGACAGGGACCGCTGAAGCTTTCTTT; CDR3: CASSFRTGTAEAFF
V: TRBV5-1; J: TRBJ2-7; size: many; D: TRBD1; DNA: TGCGCCAGCAGCTTAGGGACAGGGTCCTCTAGGGAGCAGTACTTC; CDR3: CASSLGTGSSREQYF
V: TRBV11-3; J: TRBJ2-1; size: many; D: .; DNA: TGTGCCAGCAGCGCCCTGGTGGGGCAAAATGAGCAGTTCTTC; CDR3: CASSALVGQNEQFF
V: TRBV5-1; J: TRBJ2-5; size: few; D: TRBD2; DNA: TGCGCCAGCAGCTTGAGTTGGAGCGGGGCCGTTCAAGAGACCCAGTACTTC; CDR3: CASSLSWSGAVQETQYF
V: TRBV28; J: TRBJ2-5; size: .; D: TRBD2; DNA: TGTGCCAGCAGTTTTTCCGGGGGCCGCTCTAGCGGGAGAGGGGAGACCCAGTACTTC; CDR3: CASSFSGGRSSGRGETQYF
V: TRBV6-5; J: TRBJ1-1; size: many; D: .; DNA: TGTGCCAGCAGTTACAAAGGCTGGGGGTTCCAAGCTTTCTTT; CDR3: CASSYKGWGFQAFF
V: TRBV2; J: TRBJ2-5; size: many; D: .; DNA: TGTGCCAGCAGCCCCTATCCGGGGGCCGAGACCCAGTACTTC; CDR3: CASSPYPGAETQYF
V: TRBV6-1; J: TRBJ1-5; size: few; D: .; DNA: TGTGCCAGCAGTTACGGTACAGGCAATCAGCCCCAGCATTTT; CDR3: CASSYGTGNQPQHF
V: TRBV7-3; J: TRBJ2-1; size: many; D: TRBD2; DNA: TGTGCCAGCAGCACAAACACCCCGGGACTAGGCTACAATGAGCAGTTCTTC; CDR3: CASSTNTPGLGYNEQFF
V: TRBV7-8; J: TRBJ1-5; size: many; D: .; DNA: TGTGCCAGCAGCTTAGCGGGGCCCGAAGGGCCACATGGCAATCAGCCCCAGCATTTT; CDR3: CASSLAGPEGPHGNQPQHF
V: TRBV30; J: TRBJ2-3; size: many; D: .; DNA: TGTGCCTGGGACTCAGGGGTAGATACGCAGTATTTT; CDR3: CAWDSGVDTQYF
V: TRBV6-1; J: TRBJ2-6; size: many; D: .; DNA: TGTGCCAGCAGCCAGAGTAGGACCCTTAATCAACTAGCTGGGGCCAACGTCCTGACTTTC; CDR3: CASSQSRTLNQLAGANVLTF
V: TRBV5-1; J: TRBJ2-2; size: .; D: TRBD2; DNA: TGCGCCAGCAGCAGAAACTCGGGGGGGAACACCGGGGAGCTGTTTTTT; CDR3: CASSRNSGGNTGELFF
V: TRBV7-6; J: TRBJ1-1; size: .; D: .; DNA: TGTGCCAGCAGCTTACTTGGGGTCGGAAACACTGAAGCTTTCTTT; CDR3: CASSLLGVGNTEAFF
V: TRBV20-1; J: TRBJ1-1; size: many; D: .; DNA: TGCAGTGTGATGGGCCTATCTGAAGCTTTCTTT; CDR3: CSVMGLSEAFF
V: TRBV2; J: TRBJ2-1; size: .; D: .; DNA: TGTGCCAGCAGTTACGGAATGGACTCGTGGGATGAGCAGTTCTTC; CDR3: CASSYGMDSWDEQFF
V: TRBV20-1; J: TRBJ1-1; size: many; D: .; DNA: TGCAGTGCTAGAGTCCTCAACGCTGAAGCTTTCTTT; CDR3: CSARVLNAEAFF
V: TRBV28; J: TRBJ2-7; size: many; D: .; DNA: TGTGCCAGCAGTACCAGGGACGTAGCCTACGAGCAGTACTTC; CDR3: CASSTRDVAYEQYF
V: TRBV19; J: TRBJ2-1; size: few; D: TRBD1; DNA: TGTGCCAGTAGTCTCTCCGGGACAGTCGGCAATGAGCAGTTCTTC; CDR3: CASSLSGTVGNEQFF
V: TRBV12-3/TRBV12-4; J: TRBJ1-2; size: few; D: TRBD1; DNA: TGTGCCAGCACCCTGACAGGGGCGCTCGGCTACACCTTC; CDR3: CASTLTGALGYTF
V: TRBV9; J: TRBJ2-1; size: few; D: TRBD1; DNA: TGTGCCAGCAGCGCCCGGGACAGGGCCAATGTTGAGCAGTTCTTC; CDR3: CASSARDRANVEQFF
V: TRBV4-1; J: TRBJ2-6; size: .; D: .; DNA: TGCGCCAGCAGCCAAGATCTCGTCTCTGGGGCCAACGTCCTGACTTTC; CDR3: CASSQDLVSGANVLTF
V: TRBV4-1; J: TRBJ2-3; size: few; D: TRBD2; DNA: TGCGCCAGCAGGCCACATAGCGGGGTGGGAGATACGCAGTATTTT; CDR3: CASRPHSGVGDTQYF
V: TRBV28; J: TRBJ1-6; size: many; D: TRBD1; DNA: TGTGCCAGCAGGCGGACAGGGCCTCCCTTGGGGGCCCTCCACTTT; CDR3: CASRRTGPPLGALHF
V: TRBV19; J: TRBJ1-1; size: .; D: TRBD1; DNA: TGTGCCAGTAGTCCGACGTTGAGGACAGGGCTGTTCACTGAAGCTTTCTTT; CDR3: CASSPTLRTGLFTEAFF
V: TRBV2; J: TRBJ1-1; size: .; D: .; DNA: TGTGCCAGCAGTGAATCGGGGAGTGAAGCTTTCTTT; CDR3: CASSESGSEAFF
V: TRBV28; J: TRBJ1-2; size: many; D: TRBD1; DNA: TGTGCCAGCAGTGAATTGACAGGGAAGAACACCTTC; CDR3: CASSELTGKNTF
V: TRBV5-1; J: TRBJ2-3; size: many; D: TRBD1; DNA: TGCGCCAGCAGACCCGGGACAGGGGGCACAGATACGCAGTATTTT; CDR3: CASRPGTGGTDTQYF
V: TRBV20-1; J: TRBJ2-1; size: few; D: .; DNA: TGCAGTGTTGGAAGATACAATGAGCAGTTCTTC; CDR3: CSVGRYNEQFF
V: TRBV15; J: TRBJ1-1; size: once; D: .; DNA: TGTGCCACCAGCAGAGATCGATGGGGGAACACTGAAGCTTTCTTT; CDR3: CATSRDRWGNTEAFF
V: TRBV7-9; J: TRBJ2-1; size: many; D: .; DNA: TGTGCCAGCAGCTTAGTAGGATGGGTTGAGGATGAGCAGTTCTTC; CDR3: CASSLVGWVEDEQFF
V: TRBV5-6; J: TRBJ2-1; size: few; D: .; DNA: TGTGCCAGCAGCTCGTGGGGGGGGCGCCACAATGAGCAGTTCTTC; CDR3: CASSSWGGRHNEQFF
V: TRBV7-3; J: TRBJ2-4; size: few; D: .; DNA: TGTGCCAGCAGCCCCGGGACGGGTTTAGCCAAAAACATTCAGTACTTC; CDR3: CASSPGTGLAKNIQYF
V: TRBV20-1; J: TRBJ2-1; size: many; D: TRBD2; DNA: TGCAGTGCTAGTCCCTTCGGGACTAGCGGGGGAAACTACAATGAGCAGTTCTTC; CDR3: CSASPFGTSGGNYNEQFF